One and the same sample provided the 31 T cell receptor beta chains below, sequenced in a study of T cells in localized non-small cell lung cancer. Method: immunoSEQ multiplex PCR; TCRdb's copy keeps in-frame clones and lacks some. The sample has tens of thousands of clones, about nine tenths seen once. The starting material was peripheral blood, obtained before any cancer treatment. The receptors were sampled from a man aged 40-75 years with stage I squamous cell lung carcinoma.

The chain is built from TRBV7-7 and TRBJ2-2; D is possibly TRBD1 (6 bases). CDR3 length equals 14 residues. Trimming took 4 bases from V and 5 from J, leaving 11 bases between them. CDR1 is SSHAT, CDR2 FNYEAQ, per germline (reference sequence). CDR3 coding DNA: TGTGCCAGCAGCTCCTTACAGGGTACCGGGGAGCTGTTTTTT. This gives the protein CASSSLQGTGELFF.

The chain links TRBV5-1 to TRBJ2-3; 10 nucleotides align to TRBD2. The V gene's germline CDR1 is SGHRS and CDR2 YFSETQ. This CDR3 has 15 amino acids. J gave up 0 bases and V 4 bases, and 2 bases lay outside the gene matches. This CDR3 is CASSTSGTSTDTQYF. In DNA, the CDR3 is TGCGCCAGCAGCACTAGCGGGACTAGCACAGATACGCAGTATTTT.

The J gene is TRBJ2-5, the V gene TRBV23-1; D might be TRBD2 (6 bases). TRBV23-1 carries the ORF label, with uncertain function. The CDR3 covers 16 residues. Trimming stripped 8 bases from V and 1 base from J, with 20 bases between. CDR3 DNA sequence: TGCGCCAGCCGTCCTTTAGCGGAGATACTCCAAGAGACCCAGTACTTC. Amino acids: CASRPLAEILQETQYF.

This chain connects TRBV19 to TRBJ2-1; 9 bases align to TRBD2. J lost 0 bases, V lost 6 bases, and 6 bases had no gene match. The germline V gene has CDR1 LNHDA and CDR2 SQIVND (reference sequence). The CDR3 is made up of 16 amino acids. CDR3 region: CASRSSGGNSYNEQFF. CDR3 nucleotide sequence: TGTGCCAGTAGAAGTAGCGGGGGCAACTCCTACAATGAGCAGTTCTTC.

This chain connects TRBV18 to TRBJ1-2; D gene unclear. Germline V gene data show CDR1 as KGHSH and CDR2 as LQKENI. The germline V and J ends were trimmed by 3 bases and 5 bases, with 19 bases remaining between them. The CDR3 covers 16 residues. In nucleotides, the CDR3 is TGTGCCAGCTCACCTACCATGTCAGACGGAAAATATGGCTACACCTTC. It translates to CASSPTMSDGKYGYTF.

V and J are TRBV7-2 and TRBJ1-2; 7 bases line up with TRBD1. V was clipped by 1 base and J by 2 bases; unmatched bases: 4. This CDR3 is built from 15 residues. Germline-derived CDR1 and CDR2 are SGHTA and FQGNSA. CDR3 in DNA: TGTGCCAGCAGCTTAGTTACAGGGGCGAACTATGGCTACACCTTC. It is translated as CASSLVTGANYGYTF.

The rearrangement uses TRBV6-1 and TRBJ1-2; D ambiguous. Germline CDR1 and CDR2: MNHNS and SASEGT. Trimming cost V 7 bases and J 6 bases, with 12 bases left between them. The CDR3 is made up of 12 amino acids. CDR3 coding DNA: TGTGCCAGCACAAACCCCCAGGATGGCTACACCTTC. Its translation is CASTNPQDGYTF.

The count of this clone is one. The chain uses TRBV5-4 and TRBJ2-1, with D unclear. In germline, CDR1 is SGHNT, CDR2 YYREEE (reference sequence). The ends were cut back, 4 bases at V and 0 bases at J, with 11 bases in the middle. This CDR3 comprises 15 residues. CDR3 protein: CASSPTATSYNEQFF. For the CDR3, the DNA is TGTGCCAGCAGCCCGACGGCGACCTCCTACAATGAGCAGTTCTTC.

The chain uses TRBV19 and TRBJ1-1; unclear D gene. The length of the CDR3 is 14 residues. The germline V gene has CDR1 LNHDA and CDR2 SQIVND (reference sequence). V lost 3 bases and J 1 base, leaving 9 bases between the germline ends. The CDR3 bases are TGTGCCAGTAGTATCGGCTCAGGGAACACTGAAGCTTTCTTT. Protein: CASSIGSGNTEAFF.

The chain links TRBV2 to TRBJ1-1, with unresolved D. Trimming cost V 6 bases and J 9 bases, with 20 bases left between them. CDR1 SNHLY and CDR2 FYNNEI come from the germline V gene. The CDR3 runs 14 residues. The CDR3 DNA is TGTGCCAGCAGGGAAAGAGCGCCGGCATCGAAAGCTTTCTTT. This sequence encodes CASRERAPASKAFF.

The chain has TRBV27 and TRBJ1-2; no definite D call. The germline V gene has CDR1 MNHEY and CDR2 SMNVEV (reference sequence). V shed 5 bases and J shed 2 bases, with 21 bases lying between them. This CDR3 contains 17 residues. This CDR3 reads CASSMSSPGGGNYGYTF. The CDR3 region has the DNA TGTGCCAGCAGTATGTCCTCCCCCGGCGGAGGGAACTATGGCTACACCTTC.

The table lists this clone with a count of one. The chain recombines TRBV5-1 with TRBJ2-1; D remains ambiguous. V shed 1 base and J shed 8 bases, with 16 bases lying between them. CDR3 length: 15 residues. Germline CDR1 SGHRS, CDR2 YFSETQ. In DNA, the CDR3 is TGCGCCAGCAGCTTGAGTGGCCACACCCAGGATGAGCAGTTCTTC. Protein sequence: CASSLSGHTQDEQFF.

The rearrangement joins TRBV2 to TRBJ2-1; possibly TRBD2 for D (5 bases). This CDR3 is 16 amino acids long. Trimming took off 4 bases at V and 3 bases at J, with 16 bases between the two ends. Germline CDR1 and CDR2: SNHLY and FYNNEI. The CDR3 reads CASSGRTRELYNEQFF. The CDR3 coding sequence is TGTGCCAGCAGTGGGCGTACTAGAGAACTCTACAATGAGCAGTTCTTC.

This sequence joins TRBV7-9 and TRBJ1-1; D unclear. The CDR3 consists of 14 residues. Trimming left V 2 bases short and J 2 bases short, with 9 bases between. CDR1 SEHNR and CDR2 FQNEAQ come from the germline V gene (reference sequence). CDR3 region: CASSLRGVNTEAFF. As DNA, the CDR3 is TGTGCCAGCAGCTTACGGGGAGTCAACACTGAAGCTTTCTTT.

CDR3 amino acids: CASSITGARGTEAFF. The CDR3 region has the DNA TGCGCCAGCAGCATAACAGGGGCCCGAGGCACTGAAGCTTTCTTT. The chain carries TRBV5-1 and TRBJ1-1, with TRBD1 matching 7 bases. The CDR3 extends over 15 amino acids. Trimming removed 4 bases from V and 4 bases from J; junction bases left unmatched: 10. CDR1 is SGHRS and CDR2 is YFSETQ in the germline V gene.

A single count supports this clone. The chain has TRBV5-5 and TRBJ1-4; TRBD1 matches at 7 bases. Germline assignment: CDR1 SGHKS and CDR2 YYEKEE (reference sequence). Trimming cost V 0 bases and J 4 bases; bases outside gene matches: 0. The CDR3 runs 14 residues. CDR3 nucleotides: TGTGCCAGCAGCTTGGGACAGGGTAATGAAAAACTGTTTTTT. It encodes CASSLGQGNEKLFF. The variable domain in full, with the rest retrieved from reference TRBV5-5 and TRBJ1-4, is DAGVTQSPTHLIKTRGQQVTLRCSPISGHKSVSWYQQVLGQGPQFIFQYYEKEERGRGNFPDRFSARQFPNYSSELNVNALLLGDSALYLCASSLGQGNEKLFFGSGTQLSVL.

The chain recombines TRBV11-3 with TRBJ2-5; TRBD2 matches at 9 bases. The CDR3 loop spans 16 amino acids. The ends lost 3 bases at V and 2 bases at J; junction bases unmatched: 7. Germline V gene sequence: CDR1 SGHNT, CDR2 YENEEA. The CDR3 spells CASSLGSGGIQETQYF. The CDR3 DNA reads TGTGCCAGCAGCTTGGGTAGCGGGGGTATTCAAGAGACCCAGTACTTC.

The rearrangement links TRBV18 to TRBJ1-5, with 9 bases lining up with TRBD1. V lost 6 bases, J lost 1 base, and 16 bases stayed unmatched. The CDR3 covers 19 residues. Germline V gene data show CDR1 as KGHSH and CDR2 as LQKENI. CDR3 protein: CASSLRGQGNRRSNQPQHF. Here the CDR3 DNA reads TGTGCCAGCTCCTTACGGGGACAGGGAAATCGGAGAAGCAATCAGCCCCAGCATTTT.

CDR3: CASSLGQGRANQPQHF. The CDR3 bases are TGTGCCAGCAGCTTGGGACAGGGGCGGGCCAATCAGCCCCAGCATTTT. This chain joins TRBV5-6 and TRBJ1-5; 8 bases line up with TRBD1. J lost 3 bases, V lost 0 bases, and 5 bases had no gene match. Germline assignment: CDR1 SGHDT and CDR2 YYEEEE. The CDR3 contains 16 residues.

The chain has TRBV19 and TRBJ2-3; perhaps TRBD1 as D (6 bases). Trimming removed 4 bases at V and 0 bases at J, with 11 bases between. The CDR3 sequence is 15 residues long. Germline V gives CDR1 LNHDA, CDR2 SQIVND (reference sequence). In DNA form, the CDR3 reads TGTGCCAGTAGTACGGGGCAGGGGAGCACAGATACGCAGTATTTT. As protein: CASSTGQGSTDTQYF.

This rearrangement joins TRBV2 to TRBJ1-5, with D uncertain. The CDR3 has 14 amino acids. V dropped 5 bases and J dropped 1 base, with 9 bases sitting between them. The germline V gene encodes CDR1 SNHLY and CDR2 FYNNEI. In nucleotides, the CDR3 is TGTGCCAGCAGTTCCGGACGAAGCAATCAGCCCCAGCATTTT. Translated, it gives CASSSGRSNQPQHF.

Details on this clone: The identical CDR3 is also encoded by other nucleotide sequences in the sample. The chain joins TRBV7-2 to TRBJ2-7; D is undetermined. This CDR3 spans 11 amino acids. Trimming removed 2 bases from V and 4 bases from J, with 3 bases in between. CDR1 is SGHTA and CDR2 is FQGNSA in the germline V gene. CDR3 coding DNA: TGTGCCAGCAGCTTACGTTACGAGCAGTACTTC. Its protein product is CASSLRYEQYF.

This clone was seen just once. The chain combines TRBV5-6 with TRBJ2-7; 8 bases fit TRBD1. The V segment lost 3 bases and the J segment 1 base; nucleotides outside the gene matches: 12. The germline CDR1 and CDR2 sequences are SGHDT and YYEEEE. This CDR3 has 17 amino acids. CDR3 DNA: TGTGCCAGCAGCTCGCGGGATGGGACAGGCCGATCCTACGAGCAGTACTTC. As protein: CASSSRDGTGRSYEQYF.

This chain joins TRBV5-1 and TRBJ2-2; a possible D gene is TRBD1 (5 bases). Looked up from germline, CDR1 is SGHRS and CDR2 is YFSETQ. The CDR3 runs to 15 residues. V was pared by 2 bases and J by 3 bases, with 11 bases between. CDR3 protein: CASSFGHRDTGELFF. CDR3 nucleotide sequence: TGCGCCAGCAGCTTCGGACACCGCGACACCGGGGAGCTGTTTTTT.

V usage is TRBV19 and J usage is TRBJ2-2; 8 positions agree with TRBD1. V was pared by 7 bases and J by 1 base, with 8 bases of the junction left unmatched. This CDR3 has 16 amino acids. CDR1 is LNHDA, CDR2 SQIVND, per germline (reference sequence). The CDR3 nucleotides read TGTGCCAGTACCTTAACCGGGACAGGGAACACCGGGGAGCTGTTTTTT. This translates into CASTLTGTGNTGELFF.

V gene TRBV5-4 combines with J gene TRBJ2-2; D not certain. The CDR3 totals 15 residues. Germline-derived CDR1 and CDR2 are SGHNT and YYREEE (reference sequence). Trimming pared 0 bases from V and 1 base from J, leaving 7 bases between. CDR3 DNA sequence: TGTGCCAGCAGCTTGGTGACACTGAACACCGGGGAGCTGTTTTTT. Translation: CASSLVTLNTGELFF.

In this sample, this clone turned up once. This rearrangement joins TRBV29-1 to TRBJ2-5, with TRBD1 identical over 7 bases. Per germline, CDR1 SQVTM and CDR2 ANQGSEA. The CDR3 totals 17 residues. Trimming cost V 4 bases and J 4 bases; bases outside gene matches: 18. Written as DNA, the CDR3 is TGCAGCGTTGCCCTTAGATTCTACAGGGGCATGGGAGAGACCCAGTACTTC. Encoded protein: CSVALRFYRGMGETQYF.

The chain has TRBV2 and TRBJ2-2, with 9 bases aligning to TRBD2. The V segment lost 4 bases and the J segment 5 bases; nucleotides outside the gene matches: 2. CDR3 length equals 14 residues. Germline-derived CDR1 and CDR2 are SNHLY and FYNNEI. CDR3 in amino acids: CASSVLAGTGELFF. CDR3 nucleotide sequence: TGTGCCAGCAGTGTACTAGCGGGTACCGGGGAGCTGTTTTTT.

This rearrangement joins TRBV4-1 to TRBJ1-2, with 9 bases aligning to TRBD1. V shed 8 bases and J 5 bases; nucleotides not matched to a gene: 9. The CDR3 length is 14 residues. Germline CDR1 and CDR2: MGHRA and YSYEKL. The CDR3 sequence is CASGQGPSGYGYTF. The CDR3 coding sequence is TGCGCCAGCGGACAGGGGCCATCTGGGTATGGCTACACCTTC.

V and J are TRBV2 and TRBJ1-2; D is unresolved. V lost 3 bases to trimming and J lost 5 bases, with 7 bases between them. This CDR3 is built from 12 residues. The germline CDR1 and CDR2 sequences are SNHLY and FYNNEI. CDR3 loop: CASSDARYGYTF. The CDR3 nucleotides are TGTGCCAGCAGTGACGCCCGGTATGGCTACACCTTC.

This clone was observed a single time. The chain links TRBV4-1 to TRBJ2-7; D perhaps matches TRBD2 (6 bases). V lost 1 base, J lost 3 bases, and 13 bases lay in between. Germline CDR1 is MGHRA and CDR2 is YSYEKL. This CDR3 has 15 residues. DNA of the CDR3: TGCGCCAGCAGCCAAGGAGTAGGAGGGTTCTACGAGCAGTACTTC. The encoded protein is CASSQGVGGFYEQYF.